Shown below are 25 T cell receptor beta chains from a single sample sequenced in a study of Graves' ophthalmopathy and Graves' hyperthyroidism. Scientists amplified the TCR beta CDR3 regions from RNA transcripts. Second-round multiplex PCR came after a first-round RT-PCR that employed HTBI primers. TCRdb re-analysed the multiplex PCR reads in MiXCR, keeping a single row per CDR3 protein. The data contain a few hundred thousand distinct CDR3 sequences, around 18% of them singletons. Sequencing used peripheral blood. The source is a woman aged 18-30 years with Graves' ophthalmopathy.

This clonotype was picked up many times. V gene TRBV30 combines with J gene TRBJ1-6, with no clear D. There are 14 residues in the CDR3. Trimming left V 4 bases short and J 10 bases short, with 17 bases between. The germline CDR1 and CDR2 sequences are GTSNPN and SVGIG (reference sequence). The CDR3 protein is CAWTEQGYGSPLHF. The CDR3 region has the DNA TGTGCCTGGACAGAGCAAGGGTATGGCTCACCCCTCCACTTT.

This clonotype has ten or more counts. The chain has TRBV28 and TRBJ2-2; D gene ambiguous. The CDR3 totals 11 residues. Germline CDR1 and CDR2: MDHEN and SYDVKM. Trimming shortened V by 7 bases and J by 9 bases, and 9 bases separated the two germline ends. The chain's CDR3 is CASKRARELFF. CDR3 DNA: TGTGCCAGCAAAAGGGCTAGGGAGCTGTTTTTT.

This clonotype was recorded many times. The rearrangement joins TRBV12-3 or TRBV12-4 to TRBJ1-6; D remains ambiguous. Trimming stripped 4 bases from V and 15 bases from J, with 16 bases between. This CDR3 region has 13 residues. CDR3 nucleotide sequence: TGTGCCAGCAGTTCCGGGTTTGGGCAGCTCCTCCACTTT. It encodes CASSSGFGQLLHF.

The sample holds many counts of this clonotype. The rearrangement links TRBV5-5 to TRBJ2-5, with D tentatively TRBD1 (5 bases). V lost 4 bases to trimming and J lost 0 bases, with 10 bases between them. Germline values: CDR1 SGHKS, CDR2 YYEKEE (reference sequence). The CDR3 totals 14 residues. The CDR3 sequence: CASSPTAYQETQYF. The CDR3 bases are TGTGCCAGCAGCCCGACAGCGTACCAAGAGACCCAGTACTTC.

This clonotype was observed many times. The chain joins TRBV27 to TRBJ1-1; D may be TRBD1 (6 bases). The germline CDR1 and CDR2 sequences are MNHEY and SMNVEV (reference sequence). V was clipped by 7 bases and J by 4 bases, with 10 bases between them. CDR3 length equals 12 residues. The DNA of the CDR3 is TGTGCCAGCAAAAGGGGGGGCACTGAAGCTTTCTTT. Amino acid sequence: CASKRGGTEAFF.

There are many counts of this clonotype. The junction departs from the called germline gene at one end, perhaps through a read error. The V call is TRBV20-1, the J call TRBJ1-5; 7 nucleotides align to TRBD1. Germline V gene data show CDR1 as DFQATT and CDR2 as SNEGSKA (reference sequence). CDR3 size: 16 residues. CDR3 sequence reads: CSAREPNRGTNQPRHF. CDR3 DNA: TGCAGTGCTAGAGAGCCGAACAGGGGCACAAATCAGCCCCGGCATTTT.

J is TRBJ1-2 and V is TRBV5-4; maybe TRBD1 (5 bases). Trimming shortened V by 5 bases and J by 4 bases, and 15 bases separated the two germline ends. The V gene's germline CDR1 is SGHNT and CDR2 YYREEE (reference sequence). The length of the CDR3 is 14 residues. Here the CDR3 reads CASRSVREIYGYTF. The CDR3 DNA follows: TGTGCCAGCAGATCAGTCAGGGAGATCTATGGCTACACCTTC.

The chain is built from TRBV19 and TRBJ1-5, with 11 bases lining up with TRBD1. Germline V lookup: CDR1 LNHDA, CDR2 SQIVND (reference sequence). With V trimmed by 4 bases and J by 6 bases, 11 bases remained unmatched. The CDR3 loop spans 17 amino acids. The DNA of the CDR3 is TGTGCCAGTAGTAGAACTGGGACAGGGGGTCTCACTCAGCCCCAGCATTTT. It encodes CASSRTGTGGLTQPQHF.

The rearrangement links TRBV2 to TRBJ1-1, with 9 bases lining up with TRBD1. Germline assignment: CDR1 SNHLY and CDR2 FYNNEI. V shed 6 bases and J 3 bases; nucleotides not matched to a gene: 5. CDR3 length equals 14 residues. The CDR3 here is CASSRRDRDTEAFF. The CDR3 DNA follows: TGTGCCAGCAGCCGCCGGGACAGGGACACTGAAGCTTTCTTT.

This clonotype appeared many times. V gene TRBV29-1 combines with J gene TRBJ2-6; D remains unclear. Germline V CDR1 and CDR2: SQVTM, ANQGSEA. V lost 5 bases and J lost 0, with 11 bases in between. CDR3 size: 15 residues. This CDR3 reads CSVNGAVSGANVLTF. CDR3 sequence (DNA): TGCAGCGTTAATGGCGCCGTCTCTGGGGCCAACGTCCTGACTTTC.

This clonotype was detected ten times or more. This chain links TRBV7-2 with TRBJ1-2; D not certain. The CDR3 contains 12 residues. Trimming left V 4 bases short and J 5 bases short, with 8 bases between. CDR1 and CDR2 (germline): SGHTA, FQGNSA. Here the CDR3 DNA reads TGTGCCAGCAGCTACGCGGAGTATGGCTACACCTTC. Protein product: CASSYAEYGYTF.

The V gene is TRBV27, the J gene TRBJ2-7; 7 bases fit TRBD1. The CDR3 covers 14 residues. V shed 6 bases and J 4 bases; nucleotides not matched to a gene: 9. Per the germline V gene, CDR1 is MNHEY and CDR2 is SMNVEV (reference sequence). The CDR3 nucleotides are TGTGCCAGCAGGCAACCGGGACAGAGTTACGAGCAGTACTTC. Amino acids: CASRQPGQSYEQYF.

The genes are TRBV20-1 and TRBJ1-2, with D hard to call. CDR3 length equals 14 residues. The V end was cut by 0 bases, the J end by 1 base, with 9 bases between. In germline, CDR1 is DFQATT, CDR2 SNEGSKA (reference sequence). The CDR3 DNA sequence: TGCAGTGCTAGAGACAGTGGGATTAACTATGGCTACACCTTC. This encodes CSARDSGINYGYTF.

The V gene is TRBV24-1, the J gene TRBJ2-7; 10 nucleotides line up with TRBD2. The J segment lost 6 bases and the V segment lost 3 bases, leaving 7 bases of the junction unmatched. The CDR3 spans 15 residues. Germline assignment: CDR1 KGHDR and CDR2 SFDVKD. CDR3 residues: CATSDRASGSFEQYF. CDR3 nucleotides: TGTGCCACCAGTGATAGAGCTAGCGGGAGCTTCGAGCAGTACTTC.

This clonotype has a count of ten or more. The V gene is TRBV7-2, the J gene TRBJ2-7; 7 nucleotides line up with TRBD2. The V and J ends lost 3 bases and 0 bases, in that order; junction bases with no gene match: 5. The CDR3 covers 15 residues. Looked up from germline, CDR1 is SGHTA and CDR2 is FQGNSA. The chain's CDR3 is CASSFTSVDSYEQYF. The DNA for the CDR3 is TGTGCCAGCAGCTTCACTAGCGTGGACTCCTACGAGCAGTACTTC.

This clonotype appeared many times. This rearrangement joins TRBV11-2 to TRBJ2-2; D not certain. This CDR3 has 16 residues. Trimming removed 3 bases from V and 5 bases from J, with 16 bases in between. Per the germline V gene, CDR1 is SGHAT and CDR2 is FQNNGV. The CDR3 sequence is CASSFGRARTTGELFF. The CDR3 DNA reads TGTGCCAGCAGCTTCGGACGGGCGCGAACGACCGGGGAGCTGTTTTTT. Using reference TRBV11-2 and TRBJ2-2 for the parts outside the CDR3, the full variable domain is EAGVAQSPRYKIIEKRQSVAFWCNPISGHATLYWYQQILGQGPKLLIQFQNNGVVDDSQLPKDRFSAERLKGVDSTLKIQPAKLEDSAVYLCASSFGRARTTGELFFGEGSRLTVL.

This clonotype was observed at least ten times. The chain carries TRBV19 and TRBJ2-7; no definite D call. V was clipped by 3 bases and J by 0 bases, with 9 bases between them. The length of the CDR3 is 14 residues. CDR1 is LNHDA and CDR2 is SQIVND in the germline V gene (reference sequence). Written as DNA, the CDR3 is TGTGCCAGTAGTATTAGCACTGACTCCTACGAGCAGTACTTC. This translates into CASSISTDSYEQYF.

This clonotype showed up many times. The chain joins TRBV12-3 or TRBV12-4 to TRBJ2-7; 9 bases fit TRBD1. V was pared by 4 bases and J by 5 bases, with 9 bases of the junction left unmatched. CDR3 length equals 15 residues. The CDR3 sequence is CASSSKQGASHEQYF. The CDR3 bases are TGTGCCAGCAGTTCAAAACAGGGGGCTTCTCACGAGCAGTACTTC.

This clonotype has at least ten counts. CDR3 residues: CASSSFSQVTYEQYF. CDR3 sequence (DNA): TGCGCCAGCAGCTCTTTTTCTCAGGTAACCTACGAGCAGTACTTC. The chain combines TRBV5-1 with TRBJ2-7, with D uncertain. Germline V gene data show CDR1 as SGHRS and CDR2 as YFSETQ. V shed 3 bases and J shed 2 bases, with 15 bases lying between them. The CDR3 length is 15 residues.

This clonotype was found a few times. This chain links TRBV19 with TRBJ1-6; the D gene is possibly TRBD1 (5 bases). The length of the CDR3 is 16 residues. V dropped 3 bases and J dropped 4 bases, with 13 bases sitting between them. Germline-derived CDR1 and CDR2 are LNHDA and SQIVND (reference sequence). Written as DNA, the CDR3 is TGTGCCAGTAGTATGGCCGGGGCGCGGTATAATTCACCCCTCCACTTT. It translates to CASSMAGARYNSPLHF.

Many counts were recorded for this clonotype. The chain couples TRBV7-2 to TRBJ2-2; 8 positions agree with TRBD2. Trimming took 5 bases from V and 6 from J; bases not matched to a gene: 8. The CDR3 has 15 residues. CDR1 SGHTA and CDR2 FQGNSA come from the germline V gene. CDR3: CASSPRTSTPGELFF. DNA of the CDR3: TGTGCCAGCAGCCCCAGGACTAGCACCCCCGGGGAGCTGTTTTTT.

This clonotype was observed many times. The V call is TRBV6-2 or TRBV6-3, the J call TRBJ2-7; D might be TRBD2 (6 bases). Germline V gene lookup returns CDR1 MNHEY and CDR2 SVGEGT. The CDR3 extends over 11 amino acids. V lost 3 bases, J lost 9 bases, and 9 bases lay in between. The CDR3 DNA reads TGTGCCAGCAGTTATCCCGGGAGGCAGTACTTC. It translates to CASSYPGRQYF.

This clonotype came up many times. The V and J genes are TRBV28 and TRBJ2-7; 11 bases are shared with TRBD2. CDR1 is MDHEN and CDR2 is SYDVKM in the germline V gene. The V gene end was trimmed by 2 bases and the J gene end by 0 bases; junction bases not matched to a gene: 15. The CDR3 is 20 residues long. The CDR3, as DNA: TGTGCCAGCAGTTTACCCCCCGGGACTAGCGGCCCCGTGAGCTCCTACGAGCAGTACTTC. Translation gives CASSLPPGTSGPVSSYEQYF.

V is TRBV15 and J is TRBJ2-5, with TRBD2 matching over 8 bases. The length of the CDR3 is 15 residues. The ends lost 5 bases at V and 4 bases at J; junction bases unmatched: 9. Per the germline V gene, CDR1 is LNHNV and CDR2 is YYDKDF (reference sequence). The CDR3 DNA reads TGTGCCACCAGCGATCCAGCGGGAGAGGGAGAGACCCAGTACTTC. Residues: CATSDPAGEGETQYF.

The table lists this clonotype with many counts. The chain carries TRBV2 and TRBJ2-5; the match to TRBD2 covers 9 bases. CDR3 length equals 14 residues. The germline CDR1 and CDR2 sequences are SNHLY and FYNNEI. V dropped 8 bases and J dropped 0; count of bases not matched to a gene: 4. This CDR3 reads CASVKREDQETQYF. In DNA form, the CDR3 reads TGTGCCAGCGTGAAGCGGGAGGACCAAGAGACCCAGTACTTC.